This T cell receptor beta chain was retrieved from a study of identical twins. The CDR3 has 14 residues. V dropped 3 bases and J dropped 1 base, with 8 bases sitting between them. The V gene's germline CDR1 is SEHNR and CDR2 FQNEAQ (reference sequence). About this clonotype itself: The antigen remains unidentified.

Findings and limits, study-wide: Cord blood's abundant beta clonotypes had fewer insertions, unlike memory repertoires. There was an excess of low generation probability in the out-of-frame alpha sequences that twins shared. Potential partial confounding of zero-insertion analyses by invariant MAIT and iNKT cells was noted.

Addition of a universal primer site occurred through template switching, and cDNA carried unique molecular identifiers. TCRdb passed the 5' RACE reads through MiXCR, listing each CDR3 protein once. The sample lists 650,000 to 800,000 distinct CDR3 sequences; around 8.6% were seen once. These same data were also listed under a study on yellow fever vaccine responses in identical twins.

The receptor's source is a woman aged 18-30 years in good health. J is TRBJ2-3 and V is TRBV7-9; D unclear. The sequenced material came from PBMCs. CDR3 sequence reads: CASSFSKGTDTQYF. CDR3 DNA sequence: TGTGCCAGCAGCTTTAGCAAGGGCACAGATACGCAGTATTTT.